One and the same sample provided the 12 T cell receptor beta chains below, sequenced in a study of blood T cells in healthy people across ages. Primed by a sample-barcoded 5' primer and a J-beta primer mix, a second PCR proceeded for about 6 to 11 cycles. In TCRdb, the 5' RACE reads were re-called with MiXCR into one record per CDR3 protein. The sample has roughly 1,700,000 distinct CDR3 sequences, roughly 27% seen once. Sequencing used blood. These receptors originate from a woman aged 25 to 39 in good health.

This chain joins TRBV20-1 and TRBJ2-5; D perhaps matches TRBD2 (6 bases). V dropped 6 bases and J dropped 4 bases, with 21 bases sitting between them. The CDR3 is 15 amino acids. Germline lookup yields CDR1 DFQATT and CDR2 SNEGSKA (reference sequence). The CDR3 loop is CSASPGAGSRETQYF. In DNA, the CDR3 is TGCAGTGCCTCCCCGGGAGCAGGGAGTCGAGAGACCCAGTACTTC.

About this clonotype itself: A much larger clone differs from this one at a single base, so this may be a read error. This sequence joins TRBV10-3 and TRBJ2-5; 12 nucleotides agree with TRBD1. This CDR3 contains 16 residues. The ends lost 5 bases at V and 5 bases at J; junction bases unmatched: 9. CDR1 and CDR2 (germline): ENHRY, SYGVKD. The CDR3 is CAISPPGQGAEETQYF. The CDR3 DNA follows: TGTGCCATCAGTCCACCGGGACAGGGGGCGGAGGAGACCCAGTACTTC.

The chain joins TRBV12-3 or TRBV12-4 to TRBJ2-5; D might be TRBD1 or TRBD2, each matching 5 bases. CDR3 length: 14 residues. V lost 2 bases and J lost 4, with 11 bases in between. The chain's CDR3 is CASSLRGASETQYF. DNA for the CDR3: TGTGCCAGCAGTTTACGAGGGGCGTCAGAGACCCAGTACTTC.

The sample holds many counts of this clonotype. The CDR3 loop is CASSGTAEHEQYF. The CDR3 nucleotides are TGTGCCAGCAGCGGCACTGCGGAACACGAGCAGTACTTC. The V and J genes are TRBV3-1 and TRBJ2-7; no definite D call. The germline gives CDR1 LGHDT, CDR2 YNNKEL (reference sequence). The CDR3 runs 13 residues. Trimming shortened V by 5 bases and J by 5 bases, and 13 bases separated the two germline ends.

The chain combines TRBV2 with TRBJ2-5; weak D call: TRBD2 (5 bases). The CDR3 is made up of 14 amino acids. V shed 4 bases and J shed 5 bases, with 14 bases lying between them. Germline CDR1 and CDR2: SNHLY and FYNNEI. The CDR3 DNA follows: TGTGCCAGCAGTGGTTCCAGCGGTGAGGAGACCCAGTACTTC. Its translation is CASSGSSGEETQYF. Complete variable domain (other parts from reference TRBV2 and TRBJ2-5): EPEVTQTPSHQVTQMGQEVILRCVPISNHLYFYWYRQILGQKVEFLVSFYNNEISEKSEIFDDQFSVERPDGSNFTLKIRSTKLEDSAMYFCASSGSSGEETQYFGPGTRLLVL.

On this clonotype: At one boundary the junction diverges from the germline segment, which might be a read error. CDR3 region: CAGRGLAGANEQFF. CDR3 bases: TGTGCCGGCAGGGGACTAGCGGGTGCCAATGAGCAGTTCTTC. V gene TRBV7-9 combines with J gene TRBJ2-1, with 12 nucleotides matching TRBD2. The CDR3 spans 14 residues. Germline V gene data show CDR1 as SEHNR and CDR2 as FQNEAQ (reference sequence).

This clonotype was picked up a small number of times. The chain couples TRBV2 to TRBJ1-6; maybe TRBD1 (5 bases). CDR1 SNHLY and CDR2 FYNNEI come from the germline V gene. This CDR3 contains 13 residues. The V gene lost 7 bases and the J gene lost 9 bases, with 13 bases spanning the gap. CDR3 nucleotide sequence: TGTGCCAGCAATAAGGACATACCTTCACCCCTCCACTTT. Translating it yields CASNKDIPSPLHF.

There are a few counts of this clonotype. The germline gene is not matched at one end of the junction; a read error may be the cause. The CDR3 sequence: CSASLRARYNEQFF. The DNA of the CDR3 is TGCAGTGCTAGTTTGCGGGCGAGGTACAATGAACAGTTCTTC. This sequence joins TRBV20-1 and TRBJ2-1, with D possibly TRBD2 on 5 matching bases. CDR1 and CDR2 (germline): DFQATT, SNEGSKA (reference sequence). The CDR3 totals 14 residues.

The V call is TRBV28, the J call TRBJ2-4; D unclear. The J call is in doubt because the DNA end fits TRBJ2-7 better. The CDR3 contains 12 residues. Germline CDR1 reads MDHEN; CDR2 reads SYDVKM. In nucleotides, the CDR3 is TGTGCCAGCAGTTTTCCCCATTACGAGCAGTACTTC. It yields the protein CASSFPHYEQYF.

This clonotype was counted at least ten times. This chain uses TRBV10-3 with TRBJ1-2; possibly TRBD1 for D (5 bases). Trimming cost V 2 bases and J 4 bases, with 17 bases left between them. CDR1 is ENHRY and CDR2 is SYGVKD in the germline V gene. This CDR3 is 16 amino acids long. The CDR3 bases are TGTGCCATCAGTGAGCCGAGCCCAGGGATCGGCTATGGCTACACCTTC. This sequence encodes CAISEPSPGIGYGYTF.

This clonotype was seen repeatedly, ten times or more. The V gene is TRBV5-1, the J gene TRBJ2-3; D call uncertain. CDR1 SGHRS and CDR2 YFSETQ come from the germline V gene. V was clipped by 6 bases and J by 7 bases, with 18 bases between them. The CDR3 is 14 residues long. Here the CDR3 DNA reads TGCGCCAGCAACTTAAGACCGGAGATGTATACGCAGTATTTT. Amino acid sequence: CASNLRPEMYTQYF.

This clonotype was seen a handful of times. The chain employs TRBV3-1 and TRBJ1-2, with 8 bases fitting TRBD1. The CDR3 spans 13 residues. Germline CDR1 reads LGHDT; CDR2 reads YNNKEL (reference sequence). V lost 6 bases, J lost 6 bases, and 6 bases stayed unmatched. CDR3: CASSRTGQDGYTF. The CDR3 DNA reads as TGTGCCAGCAGTCGGACAGGGCAGGATGGCTACACCTTC.